The 3 T cell receptor beta chains below all came from one sample that was sequenced in a study of blood T cell repertoires in COVID-19. Clones were read by immunoSEQ multiplex PCR, and TCRdb kept only the in-frame ones, dropping some. Here the sample spans about 130,000 clones, about 79% being singletons. The sample taken for sequencing was peripheral blood. The receptors were gathered from a woman aged 45-60 years with acute or convalescent COVID-19.

CDR3 sequence reads: CASSPFEGSGANVLTF. The CDR3 DNA is TGTGCCAGCAGCCCGTTTGAGGGCTCTGGGGCCAACGTCCTGACTTTC. The genes are TRBV7-9 and TRBJ2-6; a possible D gene is TRBD2 (5 bases). Trimming took off 5 bases at V and 0 bases at J, with 11 bases between the two ends. This CDR3 spans 16 amino acids. Germline CDR1 SEHNR, CDR2 FQNEAQ (reference sequence).

DNA of the CDR3: TGTGCCAGTAGGACCACTCGACAGGGGCATGGCTACACCTTC. Encoded protein: CASRTTRQGHGYTF. The chain employs TRBV19 and TRBJ1-2; 8 bases are a match to TRBD1. Germline values: CDR1 LNHDA, CDR2 SQIVND (reference sequence). Trimming cost V 6 bases and J 6 bases; bases outside gene matches: 9. The CDR3 runs to 14 residues. Together with reference TRBV19 and TRBJ1-2, the CDR3 gives the full variable domain: DGGITQSPKYLFRKEGQNVTLSCEQNLNHDAMYWYRQDPGQGLRLIYYSQIVNDFQKGDIAEGYSVSREKKESFPLTVTSAQKNPTAFYLCASRTTRQGHGYTFGSGTRLTVV.

This clone was detected once. The chain joins TRBV12-3 or TRBV12-4 to TRBJ2-1, with 7 bases identical to TRBD1. The CDR3 sequence is 13 residues long. Germline trimming cut 6 bases from V and 9 bases from J; bases unmatched to any gene: 8. The CDR3: CASRYTGVGEQFF. CDR3 DNA sequence: TGTGCCAGCAGATATACAGGGGTTGGTGAGCAGTTCTTC.